A selection of T cell receptor beta chains follows, all from one sample in a study of blood T cells in healthy people across ages. From the 5' RACE reads, TCRdb called clonotypes with MiXCR, one entry per CDR3 protein. The data hold about 830,000 distinct CDR3 sequences, with less than 80% observed a single time. The sequenced sample consisted of blood. These TCRs come from a man aged 30 to 45 in good health. CDR3s include the opening cysteine and the closing phenylalanine or tryptophan. D genes are given only for firm matches. Expanded clones are given a class, and other clones once, few, many or no size at all.

abundance,d_gene,v_gene,j_gene,CDR3aa,CDR3nt
.,.,TRBV7-8,TRBJ2-7,CASSLAPDRSEQYF,TGTGCCAGCAGCTTAGCGCCAGACAGGAGCGAGCAGTACTTC
.,.,TRBV7-8,TRBJ2-5,CASSSRWGETQYF,TGTGCCAGCAGCTCTCGCTGGGGGGAGACCCAGTACTTC
.,TRBD1,TRBV6-5,TRBJ1-2,CASSPRDRGYYGYTF,TGTGCCAGCAGTCCGCGGGACAGGGGATACTATGGCTACACCTTC
few,.,TRBV20-1,TRBJ1-3,CSAIGADRGNTIYF,TGCAGTGCTATTGGGGCGGACAGAGGAAACACCATATATTTT
.,.,TRBV5-5,TRBJ2-1,CASGWRGHNEQFF,TGTGCCAGCGGATGGAGGGGGCACAATGAGCAGTTCTTC
.,.,TRBV28,TRBJ2-3,CASRGYFTDTQYF,TGTGCCAGCAGAGGCTACTTCACAGATACGCAGTATTTT
.,.,TRBV20-1,TRBJ2-7,CSASRAGWYNEQYF,TGCAGTGCTAGTCGCGCGGGGTGGTACAATGAGCAGTACTTC
.,.,TRBV29-1,TRBJ2-4,CSVEEYGVGNIQYF,TGCAGCGTTGAAGAGTACGGGGTCGGAAACATTCAGTACTTC
few,.,TRBV5-1,TRBJ2-7,CASSLGQFYEQYF,TGCGCCAGCAGCTTGGGACAGTTTTACGAGCAGTACTTC
.,.,TRBV5-4,TRBJ1-3,CASSLERSPGNTIYF,TGTGCCAGCAGCTTGGAACGGTCACCCGGAAACACCATATATTTT
once,TRBD2,TRBV12-3/TRBV12-4,TRBJ2-1,CASSLNGLAADEQFF,TGTGCCAGCAGTTTAAACGGACTAGCGGCGGATGAGCAGTTCTTC
.,TRBD2,TRBV5-1,TRBJ2-3,CASSLYSSGGQDTQYF,TGCGCCAGCAGCTTGTACTCTAGCGGGGGGCAAGATACGCAGTATTTT
.,.,TRBV9,TRBJ2-5,CASSVDHPVETQYF,TGTGCCAGCAGCGTAGATCACCCGGTAGAGACCCAGTACTTC
.,.,TRBV3-1,TRBJ2-7,CASSLTLDNEQYF,TGTGCCAGCAGCCTCACTTTAGACAATGAGCAGTACTTC
.,.,TRBV9,TRBJ1-3,CASSPLRLSGNTIYF,TGTGCCAGCAGCCCTCTTCGTCTCTCTGGAAACACCATATATTTT
.,TRBD2,TRBV15,TRBJ2-3,CATRLRRGVTDTQYF,TGTGCCACCAGGCTGAGGCGGGGGGTGACAGATACGCAGTATTTT
.,TRBD1,TRBV6-6,TRBJ2-7,CASSTGTDHSYEQYF,TGTGCCAGCAGCACCGGGACAGACCACTCCTACGAGCAGTACTTC
few,.,TRBV9,TRBJ2-5,CASSGGPTAPQETQYF,TGTGCCAGCAGCGGGGGCCCTACCGCTCCTCAAGAGACCCAGTACTTC
.,TRBD2,TRBV29-1,TRBJ2-3,CSVAVAGGDTQYF,TGCAGCGTTGCGGTAGCGGGAGGAGATACGCAGTATTTT
few,TRBD1,TRBV29-1,TRBJ2-1,CSAETGGGWNEQFF,TGCAGCGCAGAGACAGGGGGAGGTTGGAATGAGCAGTTCTTC
.,.,TRBV9,TRBJ2-3,CASSVVDTGGQDTQYF,TGTGCCAGCAGCGTAGTTGATACGGGGGGCCAAGATACGCAGTATTTT
once,TRBD1,TRBV5-5,TRBJ2-5,CASSRDSLEQYF,TGTGCCAGCAGCAGGGACAGTCTGGAGCAGTACTTC
.,.,TRBV12-3/TRBV12-4,TRBJ2-3,CASSAYGDAGVRDTQYF,TGTGCCAGCAGTGCATATGGGGACGCTGGAGTAAGAGATACGCAGTATTTT
few,TRBD2,TRBV20-1,TRBJ2-1,CSARGAGVRYNEQFF,TGCAGTGCGCGGGGAGCGGGGGTGCGTTACAATGAGCAGTTCTTC
.,TRBD2,TRBV6-2/TRBV6-3,TRBJ2-1,CASSYDRLSGAINEQFF,TGTGCCAGCAGTTATGACCGTCTTAGCGGGGCTATCAATGAGCAGTTCTTC
.,TRBD1,TRBV4-2,TRBJ1-4,CASSLDPGTDNEKLFF,TGTGCCAGCAGCCTAGATCCGGGGACAGATAATGAAAAACTGTTTTTT
.,.,TRBV10-3,TRBJ2-2,CAARRVGANTGELFF,TGTGCCGCCCGACGGGTGGGGGCGAACACCGGGGAGCTGTTTTTT
.,TRBD1,TRBV7-9,TRBJ2-7,CASSFPGTGTHEQYF,TGTGCCAGCAGCTTTCCCGGGACAGGGACCCACGAGCAGTACTTC
few,.,TRBV11-1,TRBJ2-3,CASSRPHSTDTQYF,TGTGCCAGCAGCCGTCCCCACAGCACAGATACGCAGTATTTT
.,TRBD1,TRBV2,TRBJ1-5,CASSERLQGQGNQPQHF,TGTGCCAGCAGTGAAAGGTTACAGGGGCAAGGCAATCAGCCCCAGCATTTT
.,.,TRBV19,TRBJ2-7,CASSIQGTYELYF,TGTGCCAGTAGTATACAGGGAACCTACGAGCTGTACTTC
.,.,TRBV7-2,TRBJ1-1,CASSLEFGATEAFF,TGTGCCAGCAGCTTAGAATTCGGGGCGACTGAAGCTTTCTTT
.,.,TRBV20-1,TRBJ2-7,CSATRSSYEQYF,TGCAGTGCTACCCGGAGCTCCTACGAGCAGTACTTC
.,.,TRBV7-7,TRBJ2-5,CASSQHGYGQETQYF,TGTGCTAGCAGCCAACATGGTTATGGCCAAGAGACCCAGTACTTC
.,.,TRBV7-3,TRBJ1-1,CASSSAGLSTEAFF,TGTGCCAGCAGCTCGGCTGGGTTGAGCACTGAAGCTTTCTTT
.,TRBD1,TRBV5-4,TRBJ2-1,CASRRQGDHNEQFF,TGTGCCAGCAGGCGACAGGGTGATCACAATGAGCAGTTCTTC
once,.,TRBV18,TRBJ1-1,CASSERQARNTEAFF,TGTGCCAGCTCAGAACGACAGGCGCGGAACACTGAAGCTTTCTTT
.,TRBD1,TRBV9,TRBJ1-2,CASSVGTGDGYTF,TGTGCCAGCAGCGTCGGGACAGGGGATGGCTACACCTTC
.,.,TRBV2,TRBJ1-2,CASTEGGIYGYTF,TGTGCCAGCACCGAGGGAGGGATATATGGCTACACCTTC
.,.,TRBV9,TRBJ2-7,CASSVADGGLSYEQYF,TGTGCCAGCAGCGTAGCGGACGGGGGGCTCTCCTACGAGCAGTACTTC
.,TRBD2,TRBV10-3,TRBJ2-3,CAISATSGGGTDTQYF,TGTGCCATCAGTGCCACTAGCGGGGGTGGCACAGATACGCAGTATTTT
.,TRBD1,TRBV10-3,TRBJ1-5,CAISDRAGQPQHF,TGTGCCATCAGCGACAGGGCCGGGCAGCCCCAGCATTTT
.,.,TRBV7-8,TRBJ2-7,CASSIQAYEQYF,TGTGCCAGCAGCATCCAGGCATACGAGCAGTACTTC
.,TRBD2,TRBV6-6,TRBJ2-7,CASSSGGGGEQYF,TGTGCCAGCAGTTCCGGGGGGGGCGGCGAGCAGTACTTC
.,.,TRBV6-2/TRBV6-3,TRBJ2-2,CASSYSGGVRTGELFF,TGTGCCAGCAGTTACTCTGGGGGCGTTAGAACCGGGGAGCTGTTTTTT
once,.,TRBV6-2/TRBV6-3,TRBJ2-1,CASSFTDLASSYNEQFF,TGTGCCAGCAGTTTTACGGATCTGGCGAGCTCCTACAATGAGCAGTTCTTC